These T cell receptor beta chains were read from a single sample in a study of blood T cell repertoires in COVID-19. Sequenced by immunoSEQ multiplex PCR; TCRdb stores in-frame clones only, minus some. The table lists roughly 50,000 clones, roughly 88% of them singletons. The material sequenced was peripheral blood. The source of these receptors is a man between 65 and 79 years old with acute or convalescent COVID-19. Both conserved end residues are part of each CDR3. A D gene is named only where the DNA matches it firmly. Some rows have no size entry. The others give once, few or many, or a class for an expanded clone.

DNA: TGTGCCACCAGTACAGGGGAAGGGAACACTGAAGCTTTCTTT; CDR3: CATSTGEGNTEAFF; D: TRBD1; V: TRBV15; J: TRBJ1-1; size: -
DNA: TGTGCCAGCAGCTTTCAGAACTATGGCTACACCTTC; CDR3: CASSFQNYGYTF; D: -; V: TRBV7-9; J: TRBJ1-2; size: -
DNA: TGCAGCGTCGCGCAGGGTAACTATGGCTACACCTTC; CDR3: CSVAQGNYGYTF; D: -; V: TRBV29-1; J: TRBJ1-2; size: -
DNA: TGTGCCAGCAGTCTAATTGGTGAGCAGTTCTTC; CDR3: CASSLIGEQFF; D: -; V: TRBV28; J: TRBJ2-1; size: -
DNA: TGCGCCAGCAGCGCGACAGGGGAGCTCTCCTATGGCTACACCTTC; CDR3: CASSATGELSYGYTF; D: TRBD1; V: TRBV5-1; J: TRBJ1-2; size: -
DNA: TGTGCCAGCTCACGGGACAGATACACAGATACGCAGTATTTT; CDR3: CASSRDRYTDTQYF; D: TRBD1; V: TRBV18; J: TRBJ2-3; size: -
DNA: TGTGCCAGCAGTGGCATTAACTATGGCTACACCTTC; CDR3: CASSGINYGYTF; D: -; V: TRBV12-3/TRBV12-4; J: TRBJ1-2; size: -
DNA: TGTGCCAGCAGGCTGACAGGGACGAACACCGGGGAGCTGTTTTTT; CDR3: CASRLTGTNTGELFF; D: TRBD1; V: TRBV27; J: TRBJ2-2; size: few
DNA: TGCGCCAGCAGCTACCAAACAGGGGACGGTGGCTACACCTTC; CDR3: CASSYQTGDGGYTF; D: TRBD1; V: TRBV5-1; J: TRBJ1-2; size: -
DNA: TGTGCCAGTAGTTCCACAGGAGATTATGGCTACACCTTC; CDR3: CASSSTGDYGYTF; D: -; V: TRBV19; J: TRBJ1-2; size: -
DNA: TGCGCCAGCAGAAGGACCAGGGGCCCCTACGAGCAGTACTTC; CDR3: CASRRTRGPYEQYF; D: -; V: TRBV5-1; J: TRBJ2-7; size: few